This T cell receptor beta chain was recovered during a study of blood T cell repertoires in COVID-19. The overall study: Material from acute and convalescent COVID-19 was sourced from the United States, Italy and Spain. Sample material is recorded as cDNA or gDNA derived from T cells, B-cell-depleted T cells, or PBMCs.

This clone was recorded a few times. Study processing details: Amplifying reference gene primers gave estimates of nucleated cell counts. Repertoires were generated with immunoSEQ multiplex PCR, while TCRdb's copy carries only in-frame clones and drops some. V, J and clone size are those of that table, while D and trimming were read from the DNA. The sample lists tens of thousands of clones, around 84% occurring once. The receptor was isolated from a man in his fifties or sixties with active or convalescent COVID-19. Sequences were obtained from peripheral blood.

CDR3: CASSQTGTGTYEQYF. The DNA for the CDR3 is TGTGCCAGCAGCCAAACCGGGACAGGCACCTACGAGCAGTACTTC. V usage is TRBV3-1 (or the pseudogene TRBV3-2) and J usage is TRBJ2-7; 8 bases line up with TRBD1. Germline CDR1 reads LGHDT; CDR2 reads YNNKEL (reference sequence). The V segment lost 2 bases and the J segment 2 bases; nucleotides outside the gene matches: 5. The CDR3 is 15 amino acids.